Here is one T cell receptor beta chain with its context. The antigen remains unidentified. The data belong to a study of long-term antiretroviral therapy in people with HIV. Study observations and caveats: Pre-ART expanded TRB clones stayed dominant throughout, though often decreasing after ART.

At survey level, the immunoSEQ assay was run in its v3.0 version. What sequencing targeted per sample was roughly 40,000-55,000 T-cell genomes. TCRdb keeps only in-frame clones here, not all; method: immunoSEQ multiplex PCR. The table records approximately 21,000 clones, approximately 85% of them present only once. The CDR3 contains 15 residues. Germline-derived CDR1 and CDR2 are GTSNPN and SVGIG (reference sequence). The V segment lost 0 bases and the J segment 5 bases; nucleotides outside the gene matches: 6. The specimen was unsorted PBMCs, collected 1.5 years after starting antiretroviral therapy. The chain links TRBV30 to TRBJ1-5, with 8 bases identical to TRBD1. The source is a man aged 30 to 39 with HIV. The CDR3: CAWSVRGQAYQPQHF. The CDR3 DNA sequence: TGTGCCTGGAGTGTTCGGGGACAGGCCTATCAGCCCCAGCATTTT.